This T cell receptor (beta chain) was observed in a study of blood T cell repertoires in COVID-19. Study as a whole: Collection of acute and convalescent COVID-19 samples took place in the United States, Italy and Spain. Sources were T cells, B-cell-depleted T cells, or PBMCs; the material itself was cDNA or gDNA.

Original processing methods: Reference gene primers were amplified, and this amplification served to estimate nucleated cell counts. Sequenced by immunoSEQ multiplex PCR; TCRdb stores in-frame clones only, minus some. D and trimming come from the DNA, and the V and J calls and clone size come from that table. The sample contains under 200,000 clones, about 80% of which appear only once. The CDR3 contains 20 residues. CDR1 is LGHNT and CDR2 is FRNRAP in the germline V gene. Unmatched junction bases numbered 11, after V lost 1 base and J lost 2 bases. V usage is TRBV12-5 and J usage is TRBJ2-1; 13 nucleotides match TRBD2. Sequencing input: peripheral blood. The TCR was taken from a human donor in a cohort sampled during active COVID-19. The CDR3 spells CASGLALAGGPSVAYNEQFF. In nucleotides, the CDR3 is TGTGCTAGTGGTTTGGCACTAGCGGGAGGGCCTTCGGTGGCCTACAATGAGCAGTTCTTC.